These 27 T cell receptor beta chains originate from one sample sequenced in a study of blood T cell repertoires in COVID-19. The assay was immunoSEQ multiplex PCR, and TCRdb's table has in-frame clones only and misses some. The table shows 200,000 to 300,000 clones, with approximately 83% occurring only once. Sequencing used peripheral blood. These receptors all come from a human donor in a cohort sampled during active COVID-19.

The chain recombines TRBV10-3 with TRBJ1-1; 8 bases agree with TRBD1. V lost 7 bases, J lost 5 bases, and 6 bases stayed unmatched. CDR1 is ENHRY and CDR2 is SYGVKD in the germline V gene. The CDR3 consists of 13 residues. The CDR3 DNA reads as TGTGCCATCACCTTGACAGGGGAAACTGAAGCTTTCTTT. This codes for CAITLTGETEAFF.

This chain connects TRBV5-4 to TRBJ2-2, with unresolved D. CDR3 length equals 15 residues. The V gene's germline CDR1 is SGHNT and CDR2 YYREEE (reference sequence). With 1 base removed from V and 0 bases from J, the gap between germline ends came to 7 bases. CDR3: CASSLNIANTGELFF. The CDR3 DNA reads TGTGCCAGCAGCTTGAACATCGCGAACACCGGGGAGCTGTTTTTT.

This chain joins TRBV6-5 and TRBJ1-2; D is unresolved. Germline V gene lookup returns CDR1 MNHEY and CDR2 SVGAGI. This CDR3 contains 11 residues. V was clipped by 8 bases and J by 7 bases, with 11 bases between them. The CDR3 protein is CASGATVGYTF. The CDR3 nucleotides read TGTGCCAGCGGAGCCACGGTTGGCTACACCTTC.

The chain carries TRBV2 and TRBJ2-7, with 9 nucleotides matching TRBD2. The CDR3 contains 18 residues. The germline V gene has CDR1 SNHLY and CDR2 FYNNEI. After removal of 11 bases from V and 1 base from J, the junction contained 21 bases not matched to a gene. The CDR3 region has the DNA TGTGCCCAGATACCACGGGGGGACAGCGGGAGGAAATCCTACGAGCAGTACTTC. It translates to CAQIPRGDSGRKSYEQYF. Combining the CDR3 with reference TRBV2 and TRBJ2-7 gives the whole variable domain EPEVTQTPSHQVTQMGQEVILRCVPISNHLYFYWYRQILGQKVEFLVSFYNNEISEKSEIFDDQFSVERPDGSNFTLKIRSTKLEDSAMYFCAQIPRGDSGRKSYEQYFGPGTRLTVT.

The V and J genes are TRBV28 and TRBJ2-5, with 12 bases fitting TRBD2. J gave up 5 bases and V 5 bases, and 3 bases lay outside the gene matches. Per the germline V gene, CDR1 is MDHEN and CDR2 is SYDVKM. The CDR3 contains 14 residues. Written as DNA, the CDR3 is TGTGCCAGCAGTGCTAGCGGGGGGGAGGAGACCCAGTACTTC. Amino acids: CASSASGGEETQYF. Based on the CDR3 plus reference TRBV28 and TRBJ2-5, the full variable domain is DVKVTQSSRYLVKRTGEKVFLECVQDMDHENMFWYRQDPGLGLRLIYFSYDVKMKEKGDIPEGYSVSREKKERFSLILESASTNQTSMYLCASSASGGEETQYFGPGTRLLVL.

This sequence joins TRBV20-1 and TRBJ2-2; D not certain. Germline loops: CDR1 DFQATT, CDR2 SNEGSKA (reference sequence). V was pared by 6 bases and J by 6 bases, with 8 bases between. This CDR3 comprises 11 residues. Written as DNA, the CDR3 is TGCAGTGCGCCGAGATCCGGGGAGCTGTTTTTT. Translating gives CSAPRSGELFF.

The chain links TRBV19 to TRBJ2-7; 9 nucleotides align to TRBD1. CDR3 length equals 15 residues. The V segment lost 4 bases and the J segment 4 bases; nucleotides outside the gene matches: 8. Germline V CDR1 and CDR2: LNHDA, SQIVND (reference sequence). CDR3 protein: CASSTTGGALYEQYF. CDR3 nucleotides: TGTGCCAGTAGTACCACAGGGGGCGCACTATACGAGCAGTACTTC.

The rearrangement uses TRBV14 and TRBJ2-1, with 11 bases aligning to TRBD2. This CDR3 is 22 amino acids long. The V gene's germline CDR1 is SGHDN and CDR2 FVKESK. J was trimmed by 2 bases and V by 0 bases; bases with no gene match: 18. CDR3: CASSQDRRHSSGRLGTYNEQFF. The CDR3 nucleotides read TGTGCCAGCAGCCAAGATCGTCGGCATTCTAGCGGGAGGTTGGGGACCTACAATGAGCAGTTCTTC.

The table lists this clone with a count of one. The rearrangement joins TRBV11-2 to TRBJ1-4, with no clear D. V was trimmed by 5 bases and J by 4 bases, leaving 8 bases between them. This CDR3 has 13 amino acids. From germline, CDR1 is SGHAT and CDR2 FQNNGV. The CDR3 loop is CASSTQSNEKLFF. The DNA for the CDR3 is TGTGCCAGCAGCACACAGAGTAATGAAAAACTGTTTTTT.

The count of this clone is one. Written as DNA, the CDR3 is TGTGCCAGCAGCGTCCGAGCTGGGGGCGCGATAAATACGCAGTATTTT. This encodes CASSVRAGGAINTQYF. V usage is TRBV9 and J usage is TRBJ2-3, with a weak D call TRBD1 (6 bases). The length of the CDR3 is 16 residues. V was cut by 2 bases and J by 7 bases, with 20 bases left in between. Germline loops: CDR1 SGDLS, CDR2 YYNGEE.

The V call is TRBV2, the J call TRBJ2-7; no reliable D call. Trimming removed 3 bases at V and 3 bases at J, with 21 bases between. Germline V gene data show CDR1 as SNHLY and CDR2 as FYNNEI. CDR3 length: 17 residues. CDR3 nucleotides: TGTGCCAGCAGTGACACGGCAGGTACAATTGTCGGCTACGAGCAGTACTTC. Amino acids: CASSDTAGTIVGYEQYF.

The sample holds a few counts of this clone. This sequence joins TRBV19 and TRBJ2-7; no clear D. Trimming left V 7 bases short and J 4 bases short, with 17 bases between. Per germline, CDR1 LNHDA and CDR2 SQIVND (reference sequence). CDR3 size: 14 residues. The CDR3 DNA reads TGTGCCAGTATTATTGCAACTTGTGGTTACGAGCAGTACTTC. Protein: CASIIATCGYEQYF. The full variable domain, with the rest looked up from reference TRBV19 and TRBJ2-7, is DGGITQSPKYLFRKEGQNVTLSCEQNLNHDAMYWYRQDPGQGLRLIYYSQIVNDFQKGDIAEGYSVSREKKESFPLTVTSAQKNPTAFYLCASIIATCGYEQYFGPGTRLTVT.

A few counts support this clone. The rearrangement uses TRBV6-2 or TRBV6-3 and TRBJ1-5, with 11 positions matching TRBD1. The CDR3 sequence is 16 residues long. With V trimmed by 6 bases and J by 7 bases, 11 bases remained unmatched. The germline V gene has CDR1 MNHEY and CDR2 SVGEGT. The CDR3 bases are TGTGCCAGCAGCCCTTGGGGACAGGGGGTCGGGCAGCCCCAGCATTTT. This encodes CASSPWGQGVGQPQHF.

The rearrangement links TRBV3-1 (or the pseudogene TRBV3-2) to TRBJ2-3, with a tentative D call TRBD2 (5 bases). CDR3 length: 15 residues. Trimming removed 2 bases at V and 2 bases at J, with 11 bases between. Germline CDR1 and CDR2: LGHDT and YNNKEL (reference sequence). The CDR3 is CASSQSEGATDTQYF. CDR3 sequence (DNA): TGTGCCAGCAGCCAATCCGAGGGAGCCACAGATACGCAGTATTTT.

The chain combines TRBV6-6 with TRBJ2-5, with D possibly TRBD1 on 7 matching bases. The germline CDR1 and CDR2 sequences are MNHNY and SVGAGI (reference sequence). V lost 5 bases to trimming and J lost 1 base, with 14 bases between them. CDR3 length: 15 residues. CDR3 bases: TGTGCCAGCAGTCGCAACCAGGGGGGCCAAGAGACCCAGTACTTC. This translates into CASSRNQGGQETQYF.

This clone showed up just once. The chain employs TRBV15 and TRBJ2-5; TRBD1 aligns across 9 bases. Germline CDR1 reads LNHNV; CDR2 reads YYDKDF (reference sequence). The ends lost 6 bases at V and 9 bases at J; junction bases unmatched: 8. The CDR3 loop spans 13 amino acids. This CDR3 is CATREQGARAQYF. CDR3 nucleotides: TGTGCCACCAGAGAACAGGGGGCAAGGGCCCAGTACTTC.

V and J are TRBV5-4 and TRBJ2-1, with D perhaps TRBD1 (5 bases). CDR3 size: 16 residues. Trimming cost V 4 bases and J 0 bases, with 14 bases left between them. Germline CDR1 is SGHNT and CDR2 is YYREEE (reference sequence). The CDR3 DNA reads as TGTGCCAGCAGCCACATGACAGCAAGCTCCTACAATGAGCAGTTCTTC. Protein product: CASSHMTASSYNEQFF. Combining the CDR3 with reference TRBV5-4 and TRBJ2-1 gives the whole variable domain ETGVTQSPTHLIKTRGQQVTLRCSSQSGHNTVSWYQQALGQGPQFIFQYYREEENGRGNFPPRFSGLQFPNYSSELNVNALELDDSALYLCASSHMTASSYNEQFFGPGTRLTVL.

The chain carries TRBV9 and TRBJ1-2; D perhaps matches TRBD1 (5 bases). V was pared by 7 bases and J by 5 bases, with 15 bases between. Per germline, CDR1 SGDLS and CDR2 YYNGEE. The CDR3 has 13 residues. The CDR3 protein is CASPCRAQYGYTF. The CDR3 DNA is TGTGCCAGCCCGTGCAGGGCTCAATATGGCTACACCTTC.

The CDR3 coding sequence is TGTGCCAGCAGTCCGGGAGAGTATGGCAATGAGCAGTTCTTC. Translating it yields CASSPGEYGNEQFF. The chain is built from TRBV7-2 and TRBJ2-1, with a tentative D call TRBD2 (6 bases). The V end lost 6 bases, the J end lost 6 bases, and 15 bases lay between the germline ends. Germline V gives CDR1 SGHTA, CDR2 FQGNSA. The CDR3 totals 14 residues.

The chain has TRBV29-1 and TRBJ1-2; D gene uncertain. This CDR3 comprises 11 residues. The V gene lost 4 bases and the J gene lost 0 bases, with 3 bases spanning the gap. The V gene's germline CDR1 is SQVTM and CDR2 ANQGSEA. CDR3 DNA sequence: TGCAGCGTTGCCTCTAACTATGGCTACACCTTC. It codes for CSVASNYGYTF. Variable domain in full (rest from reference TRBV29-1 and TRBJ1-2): SAVISQKPSRDICQRGTSLTIQCQVDSQVTMMFWYRQQPGQSLTLIATANQGSEATYESGFVIDKFPISRPNLTFSTLTVSNMSPEDSSIYLCSVASNYGYTFGSGTRLTVV.

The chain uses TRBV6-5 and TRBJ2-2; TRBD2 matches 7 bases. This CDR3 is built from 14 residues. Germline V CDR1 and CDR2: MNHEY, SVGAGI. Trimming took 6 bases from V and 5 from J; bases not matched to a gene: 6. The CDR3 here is CASRSSGGTGELFF. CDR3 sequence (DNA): TGTGCCAGCAGGTCTAGCGGAGGGACCGGGGAGCTGTTTTTT.

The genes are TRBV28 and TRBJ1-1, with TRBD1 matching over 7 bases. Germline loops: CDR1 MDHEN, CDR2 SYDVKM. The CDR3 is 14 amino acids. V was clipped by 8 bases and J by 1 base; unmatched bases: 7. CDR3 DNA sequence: TGTGCCAGCCAGAAAGGGGGCGCGAACACTGAAGCTTTCTTT. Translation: CASQKGGANTEAFF.

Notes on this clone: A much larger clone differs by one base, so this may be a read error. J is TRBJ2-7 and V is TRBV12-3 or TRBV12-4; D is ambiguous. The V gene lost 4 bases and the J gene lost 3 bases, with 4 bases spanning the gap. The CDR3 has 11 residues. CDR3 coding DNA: TGTGCCAGCAGTTATTACTACGAGCAGTACTTC. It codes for CASSYYYEQYF.

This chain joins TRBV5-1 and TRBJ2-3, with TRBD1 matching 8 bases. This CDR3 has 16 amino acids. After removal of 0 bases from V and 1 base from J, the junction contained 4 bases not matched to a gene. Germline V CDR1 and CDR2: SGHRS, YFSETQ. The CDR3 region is CASSLATGVGTDTQYF. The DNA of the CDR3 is TGCGCCAGCAGCTTGGCGACAGGGGTGGGCACAGATACGCAGTATTTT.

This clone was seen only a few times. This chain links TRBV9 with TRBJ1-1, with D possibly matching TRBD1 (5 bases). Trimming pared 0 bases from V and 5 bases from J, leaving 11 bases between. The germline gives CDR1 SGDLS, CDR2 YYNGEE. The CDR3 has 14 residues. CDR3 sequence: CASSVVAGRTEAFF. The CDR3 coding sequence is TGTGCCAGCAGCGTAGTGGCAGGGAGGACTGAAGCTTTCTTT.

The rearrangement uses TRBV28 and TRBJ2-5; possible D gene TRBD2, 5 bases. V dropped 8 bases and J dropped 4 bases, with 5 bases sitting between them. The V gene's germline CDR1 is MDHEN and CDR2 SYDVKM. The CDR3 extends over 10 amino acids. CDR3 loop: CASRGETQYF. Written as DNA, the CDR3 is TGTGCCAGCCGGGGAGAGACCCAGTACTTC. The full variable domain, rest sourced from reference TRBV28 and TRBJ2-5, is DVKVTQSSRYLVKRTGEKVFLECVQDMDHENMFWYRQDPGLGLRLIYFSYDVKMKEKGDIPEGYSVSREKKERFSLILESASTNQTSMYLCASRGETQYFGPGTRLLVL.

As DNA, the CDR3 is TGTGCCAGCAGCTTGGCCGGTCGCCGTAATGAAAAACTGTTTTTT. It is translated as CASSLAGRRNEKLFF. The gene calls are TRBV5-8 and TRBJ1-4; D is uncertain. The V end was cut by 0 bases, the J end by 4 bases, with 10 bases between. The CDR3 is 15 amino acids. From germline, CDR1 is SGHTS and CDR2 YDEGEE.